Each of the 20 T cell receptor beta chains below was sequenced from the same sample in a study of blood T cell repertoires in COVID-19. Profiling relied on immunoSEQ multiplex PCR, and the TCRdb table lists in-frame clones only, not all of them. The repertoire holds roughly 250,000 clones, with 88% as singletons. Sequencing was done on a sample of peripheral blood. These receptors all come from a woman in her thirties or forties who had recovered from COVID-19.

This clone showed up just once. The chain joins TRBV21-1 to TRBJ2-5; TRBD1 is the table's D call and was not checked against the DNA. TRBV21-1 is an annotated pseudogene. The CDR3 is made up of 14 amino acids. The CDR3 DNA reads as TGTGCCAGCAGCAACCTCGACAGGGGAGAGACCCAGTACTTC. Translated, it gives CASSNLDRGETQYF.

This clone was observed a few times. This sequence joins TRBV29-1 and TRBJ2-7; TRBD2 matches 7 bases. This CDR3 has 13 residues. Germline V gene sequence: CDR1 SQVTM, CDR2 ANQGSEA. V gave up 5 bases and J gave up 6 bases; unmatched junction bases: 10. The DNA for the CDR3 is TGCAGCGTTTCGACTAGCAGTGCTTCCGAGCAGTACTTC. Translated: CSVSTSSASEQYF.

The rearrangement links TRBV11-2 to TRBJ2-3, with D possibly matching TRBD2 (6 bases). Germline V gives CDR1 SGHAT, CDR2 FQNNGV. Deletions cut 1 base from V and 3 bases from J, with 14 bases between. This CDR3 region has 16 residues. The CDR3 here is CASSLVRRGGTDTQYF. The CDR3 nucleotides read TGTGCCAGCAGCTTAGTTAGGCGGGGTGGGACAGATACGCAGTATTTT.

The chain carries TRBV5-6 and TRBJ2-3; 13 positions agree with TRBD2. This CDR3 contains 18 residues. Germline CDR1 and CDR2: SGHDT and YYEEEE. The V segment lost 1 base and the J segment 6 bases; nucleotides outside the gene matches: 11. The CDR3 region is CASSLPNRGLAGVDTQYF. CDR3 DNA: TGTGCCAGCAGCTTGCCCAATCGAGGACTAGCGGGGGTGGATACGCAGTATTTT.

The chain has TRBV28 and TRBJ1-4; D gene ambiguous. CDR1 is MDHEN, CDR2 SYDVKM, per germline. This CDR3 comprises 13 residues. V was shortened by 3 bases and J by 8 bases, with 10 bases between the two germline ends. CDR3 sequence: CASSFGRFEKLFF. The CDR3 nucleotides read TGTGCCAGCAGTTTTGGGCGTTTCGAAAAACTGTTTTTT.

The chain combines TRBV20-1 with TRBJ2-3; TRBD2 agrees at 8 bases. The V gene end was trimmed by 3 bases and the J gene end by 1 base; junction bases not matched to a gene: 9. The germline V gene has CDR1 DFQATT and CDR2 SNEGSKA (reference sequence). This CDR3 comprises 16 residues. CDR3 DNA: TGCAGTGCTAGTCGGGCGGCGGGGGGCCGCACAGATACGCAGTATTTT. Its translation: CSASRAAGGRTDTQYF.

J is TRBJ2-1 and V is TRBV4-3; the match to TRBD1 covers 10 bases. CDR3 length: 16 amino acids. Per the germline V gene, CDR1 is LGHNA and CDR2 is YSLEER. Losses at the gene ends were 1 base for V and 7 bases for J; bases not matched to a gene: 7. Written as DNA, the CDR3 is TGCGCCAGCAGCCAAGCTGGGACAGGGGCGGGGAATGAGCAGTTCTTC. This sequence encodes CASSQAGTGAGNEQFF.

The gene calls are TRBV7-2 and TRBJ2-1; 11 positions agree with TRBD1. The CDR3 runs to 17 residues. Germline CDR1 SGHTA, CDR2 FQGNSA. The J segment lost 9 bases and the V segment lost 5 bases, leaving 15 bases of the junction unmatched. The CDR3 nucleotides read TGTGCCAGCAGCGAACGGGCCGGGACAGGGGGGGGAGTTGAGCAGTTCTTC. The encoded protein is CASSERAGTGGGVEQFF.

This chain connects TRBV29-1 to TRBJ1-2; D may be TRBD1 (6 bases). V lost 3 bases to trimming and J lost 1 base, with 18 bases between them. The CDR3 is made up of 16 amino acids. From germline, CDR1 is SQVTM and CDR2 ANQGSEA. As DNA, the CDR3 is TGCAGCGTTGAGGGAGTGTGGCAGGGGAATAACTATGGCTACACCTTC. Translating it yields CSVEGVWQGNNYGYTF.

This chain connects TRBV9 to TRBJ2-1, with 7 bases identical to TRBD1. Per germline, CDR1 SGDLS and CDR2 YYNGEE. Germline trimming cut 2 bases from V and 8 bases from J; bases unmatched to any gene: 10. The CDR3 contains 15 residues. CDR3 residues: CASSVRDSKYHEQFF. As DNA, the CDR3 is TGTGCCAGCAGCGTCCGGGACAGCAAATATCATGAGCAGTTCTTC.

The V gene is TRBV5-8, the J gene TRBJ2-5; D is ambiguous. Trimming cost V 2 bases and J 2 bases, with 7 bases left between them. The germline CDR1 and CDR2 sequences are SGHTS and YDEGEE. The CDR3 extends over 13 amino acids. CDR3 protein: CASSLVLQETQYF. CDR3 nucleotide sequence: TGTGCCAGCAGCTTAGTACTACAAGAGACCCAGTACTTC. Full variable domain (rest looked up from reference TRBV5-8 and TRBJ2-5): EAGVTQSPTHLIKTRGQQATLRCSPISGHTSVYWYQQALGLGLQFLLWYDEGEERNRGNFPPRFSGRQFPNYSSELNVNALELEDSALYLCASSLVLQETQYFGPGTRLLVL.

The chain couples TRBV7-3 to TRBJ2-7; D is perhaps TRBD2 (5 bases). Germline CDR1 SGHTA, CDR2 FQGTGA. V lost 5 bases and J lost 4, with 18 bases in between. The CDR3 is 15 residues long. The CDR3 coding sequence is TGTGCCAGCAGCCCCGGGTCGGGGAGTTATTACGAGCAGTACTTC. Translating it yields CASSPGSGSYYEQYF.

J is TRBJ1-1 and V is TRBV29-1; 10 positions agree with TRBD1. The CDR3 loop spans 14 amino acids. The V gene end was trimmed by 4 bases and the J gene end by 4 bases; junction bases not matched to a gene: 6. CDR1 is SQVTM, CDR2 ANQGSEA, per germline. CDR3 DNA sequence: TGCAGCGTTGGACAGGGGGCTAGGGGCACTGAAGCTTTCTTT. Protein: CSVGQGARGTEAFF.

The chain joins TRBV18 to TRBJ2-7; D is ambiguous. Germline V gives CDR1 KGHSH, CDR2 LQKENI. Trimming took off 2 bases at V and 2 bases at J, with 10 bases between the two ends. The CDR3 contains 14 residues. CDR3 sequence: CASSPVQTAYEQYF. The CDR3 DNA reads as TGTGCCAGCTCACCAGTCCAGACTGCCTACGAGCAGTACTTC.

The chain links TRBV5-1 to TRBJ2-7; D is perhaps TRBD1 (5 bases). This CDR3 is 15 amino acids long. Germline CDR1 reads SGHRS; CDR2 reads YFSETQ. The germline V and J ends were trimmed by 0 bases and 9 bases, with 19 bases remaining between them. This CDR3 reads CASSLDGAGWSPQYF. The CDR3 bases are TGCGCCAGCAGCTTGGATGGGGCAGGGTGGTCGCCGCAGTACTTC. The entire variable domain, with the rest obtained from reference TRBV5-1 and TRBJ2-7, is as follows: KAGVTQTPRYLIKTRGQQVTLSCSPISGHRSVSWYQQTPGQGLQFLFEYFSETQRNKGNFPGRFSGRQFSNSRSEMNVSTLELGDSALYLCASSLDGAGWSPQYFGPGTRLTVT.

The V call is TRBV24-1, the J call TRBJ2-7; D may be TRBD1 (5 bases). Trimming removed 2 bases from V and 2 bases from J, with 15 bases in between. Germline V gene lookup returns CDR1 KGHDR and CDR2 SFDVKD. This CDR3 is 16 amino acids long. CDR3 in amino acids: CATSDSRTPITYEQYF. The DNA of the CDR3 is TGTGCCACCAGTGATTCGAGGACACCTATCACCTACGAGCAGTACTTC.

There are a few counts of this clone. The rearrangement joins TRBV9 to TRBJ2-1, with D possibly matching TRBD2 (6 bases). This CDR3 region has 16 residues. The germline gives CDR1 SGDLS, CDR2 YYNGEE. V lost 2 bases, J lost 0 bases, and 12 bases lay in between. CDR3 loop: CASSVGGPSSYNEQFF. CDR3 DNA: TGTGCCAGCAGCGTGGGGGGTCCGAGCTCCTACAATGAGCAGTTCTTC.

This clone was seen only a few times. V and J are TRBV19 and TRBJ1-3; D unclear. CDR1 is LNHDA, CDR2 SQIVND, per germline (reference sequence). V lost 3 bases to trimming and J lost 0 bases, with 18 bases between them. This CDR3 comprises 18 residues. CDR3 nucleotides: TGTGCCAGTAGTATGGTCATGGGAACAGCGGGCTCTGGAAACACCATATATTTT. Encoded protein: CASSMVMGTAGSGNTIYF.

The chain recombines TRBV6-5 with TRBJ2-3; D might be TRBD1 (6 bases). The V gene lost 6 bases and the J gene lost 2 bases, with 15 bases spanning the gap. CDR1 MNHEY and CDR2 SVGAGI come from the germline V gene. The CDR3 sequence is 15 residues long. The DNA for the CDR3 is TGTGCCAGCAGGCCTCAGGGGATTTCCACAGATACGCAGTATTTT. The encoded protein is CASRPQGISTDTQYF.

This rearrangement joins TRBV9 to TRBJ2-3; 8 nucleotides match TRBD1. The germline V gene has CDR1 SGDLS and CDR2 YYNGEE. V gave up 5 bases and J gave up 2 bases; unmatched junction bases: 7. This CDR3 is built from 15 residues. DNA for the CDR3: TGTGCCAGCAGTAAGGGACAGGCGGACACAGATACGCAGTATTTT. Protein sequence: CASSKGQADTDTQYF.